Listed below are T cell receptor beta chains from one sample, sequenced in a study of T cells in narcolepsy. Libraries were prepared by immunoSEQ multiplex PCR; TCRdb keeps only in-frame clonotypes and omits some of them. The sample gives about 24,000 clones, approximately 85% of which show up once; roughly a tenth is in the top ten. Sequencing was done on a sample of memory (CD45RA-) CD4+ T cells from blood. The receptors come from a human donor in good health. The CDR3 runs from the conserved cysteine through the conserved F or W. Fields, in order: V gene, D gene, clone size, J gene, CDR3 protein, CDR3 DNA. D genes are given only for firm matches. Size is stated for part of the rows, as once, few or many counts, or as a class when the clone is expanded.

TRBV6-5	TRBD1	.	TRBJ2-5	CASKGTGMYQETQYF	TGTGCCAGCAAGGGGACAGGGATGTACCAAGAGACCCAGTACTTC
TRBV27	TRBD2	.	TRBJ2-1	CASTYRTSGVNEQFF	TGTGCCAGCACCTACCGGACTAGCGGGGTCAATGAGCAGTTCTTC
TRBV2	.	.	TRBJ2-7	CASSTLLGGGYEQYF	TGTGCCAGCAGTACCCTTCTCGGAGGGGGCTACGAGCAGTACTTC
TRBV6-1	.	.	TRBJ2-1	CASSSLIRYNEQFF	TGTGCCAGCAGTTCCTTGATTCGGTACAATGAGCAGTTCTTC
TRBV9	TRBD2	.	TRBJ2-1	CASSVGAGLAANNEQFF	TGTGCCAGCAGCGTAGGTGCGGGACTAGCGGCCAACAATGAGCAGTTCTTC
TRBV11-3	TRBD2	.	TRBJ2-1	CASRRTSGPYNEQFF	TGTGCCAGCAGGCGGACTAGCGGGCCCTACAATGAGCAGTTCTTC
TRBV7-2	.	.	TRBJ2-1	CASSLVYNEQFF	TGTGCCAGCAGCTTAGTCTACAATGAGCAGTTCTTC
TRBV13	.	.	TRBJ1-6	CASSLAGSPLHF	TGTGCCAGCAGCTTAGCAGGGTCACCCCTCCACTTT
TRBV9	.	.	TRBJ2-2	CASSVATGRNTGELFF	TGTGCCAGCAGCGTAGCTACAGGACGGAACACCGGGGAGCTGTTTTTT
TRBV11-2	.	.	TRBJ1-5	CASSLGVGDNQPQHF	TGTGCCAGCAGCTTAGGTGTAGGGGATAATCAGCCCCAGCATTTT
TRBV28	.	once	TRBJ2-7	CASSSPFRGRTLYEQYF	TGTGCCAGCAGTTCCCCCTTCAGGGGCCGGACCTTATACGAGCAGTACTTC
TRBV28	.	.	TRBJ2-7	CASSSLRGGYEQYF	TGTGCCAGCAGTTCCTTGAGAGGGGGGTACGAGCAGTACTTC
TRBV7-2	TRBD1	.	TRBJ1-2	CASSSGQGSNYGYTF	TGTGCCAGCAGCTCGGGACAGGGGAGCAACTATGGCTACACCTTC
TRBV28	.	.	TRBJ1-5	CASSPWDPHQPQHF	TGTGCCAGCAGCCCCTGGGACCCCCATCAGCCCCAGCATTTT
TRBV5-6	.	.	TRBJ2-6	CASSRSPRADHSGANVLTF	TGTGCCAGCAGCCGGAGCCCCAGGGCAGACCACTCTGGGGCCAACGTCCTGACTTTC
TRBV7-2	.	.	TRBJ1-5	CASSLVSNQPQHF	TGTGCCAGCAGCTTAGTTAGCAATCAGCCCCAGCATTTT